This passage covers 9 T cell receptor beta chains from one sample sequenced in a study of T cells after somatic rescue of genetic block. TCRdb's copy holds only in-frame clones and misses some; the assay was immunoSEQ multiplex PCR. The sample has 14,000 to 15,000 clones, approximately 70% seen once; the top ten hold approximately 15%. The sample comprised peripheral blood mononuclear cells (PBMCs). The source is a boy aged 5-17 years.

The V call is TRBV5-1, the J call TRBJ1-3, with 10 nucleotides matching TRBD1. With V trimmed by 0 bases and J by 3 bases, 0 bases remained unmatched. The CDR3 runs to 15 residues. Germline CDR1 SGHRS, CDR2 YFSETQ. This chain's CDR3 is CASSLGDRGGNTIYF. Here the CDR3 DNA reads TGCGCCAGCAGCTTGGGGGACAGGGGTGGAAACACCATATATTTT.

The chain is built from TRBV15 and TRBJ2-5, with a tentative D call TRBD1 (5 bases). The better agreement between TRBJ2-7 and the DNA end casts doubt on the J call. The CDR3 consists of 12 residues. Germline V gives CDR1 LNHNV, CDR2 YYDKDF (reference sequence). CDR3 sequence reads: CATSPAGYEQYF. CDR3 sequence (DNA): TGTGCCACCAGTCCTGCAGGGTACGAGCAGTACTTC.

The chain carries TRBV10-2 and TRBJ1-3, with 8 bases aligning to TRBD1. CDR3 length: 14 residues. The V gene end was trimmed by 8 bases and the J gene end by 3 bases; junction bases not matched to a gene: 6. Germline-derived CDR1 and CDR2 are WSHSY and SAAADI. CDR3 DNA: TGCGCCAGCCGCGACAGGGGTAGTGGAAACACCATATATTTT. This gives the protein CASRDRGSGNTIYF.

This clone was counted between two and nine times. The chain recombines TRBV5-4 with TRBJ1-3, with D tentatively TRBD1 (5 bases). The germline V gene encodes CDR1 SGHNT and CDR2 YYREEE (reference sequence). Trimming removed 4 bases at V and 1 base at J, with 6 bases between. This CDR3 has 13 residues. CDR3 nucleotides: TGTGCCAGCAGCCGACAGTCTGGAAACACCATATATTTT. It yields the protein CASSRQSGNTIYF.

This rearrangement joins TRBV6-1 to TRBJ2-2, with D unresolved. The germline V gene encodes CDR1 MNHNS and CDR2 SASEGT. This CDR3 is 13 amino acids long. The V end was cut by 5 bases, the J end by 3 bases, with 7 bases between. CDR3 in DNA: TGTGCCAGCAGTTTCCAGGACACCGGGGAGCTGTTTTTT. As protein: CASSFQDTGELFF.

V is TRBV10-3 and J is TRBJ2-7; 10 bases agree with TRBD2. In germline, CDR1 is ENHRY, CDR2 SYGVKD. This CDR3 is 13 amino acids long. The V and J ends lost 9 bases and 4 bases, in that order; junction bases with no gene match: 6. This chain's CDR3 is CAMGAGGPYEQYF. The CDR3 DNA is TGTGCCATGGGAGCGGGAGGGCCTTACGAGCAGTACTTC.

The gene calls are TRBV7-9 and TRBJ2-1, with a weak D call TRBD2 (6 bases). The ends were cut back, 1 base at V and 3 bases at J, with 10 bases in the middle. CDR3 size: 15 residues. Germline CDR1 and CDR2: SEHNR and FQNEAQ (reference sequence). The CDR3 here is CASSLGQGGYNEQFF. Written as DNA, the CDR3 is TGTGCCAGCAGCTTAGGCCAGGGAGGCTACAATGAGCAGTTCTTC.

The chain employs TRBV19 and TRBJ2-1; tentative D call: TRBD2 (6 bases). The ends were cut back, 4 bases at V and 9 bases at J, with 22 bases in the middle. From germline, CDR1 is LNHDA and CDR2 SQIVND (reference sequence). The CDR3 totals 16 residues. CDR3 in DNA: TGTGCCAGTAGTAATAGGGCGACTCCGAGACTAGGTGAGCAGTTCTTC. Encoded protein: CASSNRATPRLGEQFF. Full variable domain (outside the CDR3, taken from reference TRBV19 and TRBJ2-1): DGGITQSPKYLFRKEGQNVTLSCEQNLNHDAMYWYRQDPGQGLRLIYYSQIVNDFQKGDIAEGYSVSREKKESFPLTVTSAQKNPTAFYLCASSNRATPRLGEQFFGPGTRLTVL.

The chain is built from TRBV21-1 and TRBJ2-7; no DNA check was done on the table's D call, TRBD2. TRBV21-1 is a pseudogene. CDR3 length: 14 residues. The CDR3 bases are TGTGCCAGCAGCAAATCAGAGACGGGAGACGAGCAGTACTTC. The encoded protein is CASSKSETGDEQYF.